This T cell receptor (beta chain) originates from a study of blood T cell repertoires in COVID-19. Background on the study: Samples representing acute and convalescent COVID-19 were sourced from the United States, Italy and Spain. In each case, the material was cDNA or gDNA derived from T cells, B-cell-depleted T cells, or PBMCs.

Authors' methods: Quantification of nucleated cells was approximated via reference gene primer amplification. Profiling relied on immunoSEQ multiplex PCR, and the TCRdb table lists in-frame clones only, not all of them. V and J calls and clone size follow that table, whereas D and trimming were derived from the DNA. Among about 320,000 clones, 70% to 90% were seen once, and the ten largest hold about 7%. Germline V gene sequence: CDR1 SGDLS, CDR2 YYNGEE. V dropped 0 bases and J dropped 7 bases, with 10 bases sitting between them. This CDR3 contains 14 residues. This sequence was found in a human donor in a cohort sampled during active COVID-19. The rearrangement uses TRBV9 and TRBJ1-4; D is undetermined. Sequencing input: peripheral blood. CDR3 amino acids: CASSVASQAEKLFF. The DNA for the CDR3 is TGTGCCAGCAGCGTAGCTTCTCAGGCTGAAAAACTGTTTTTT.